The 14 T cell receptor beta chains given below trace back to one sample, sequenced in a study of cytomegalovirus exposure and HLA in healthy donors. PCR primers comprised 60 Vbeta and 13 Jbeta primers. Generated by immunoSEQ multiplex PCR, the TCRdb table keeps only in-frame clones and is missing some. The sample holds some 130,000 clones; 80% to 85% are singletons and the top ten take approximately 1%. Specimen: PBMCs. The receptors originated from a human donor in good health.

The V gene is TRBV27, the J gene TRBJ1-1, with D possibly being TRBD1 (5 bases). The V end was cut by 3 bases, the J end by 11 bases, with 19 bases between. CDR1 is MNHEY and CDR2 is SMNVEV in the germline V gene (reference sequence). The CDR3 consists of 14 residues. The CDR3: CASSLGLSIGAAFF. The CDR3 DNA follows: TGTGCCAGCAGTTTGGGACTCTCAATAGGGGCCGCTTTCTTT.

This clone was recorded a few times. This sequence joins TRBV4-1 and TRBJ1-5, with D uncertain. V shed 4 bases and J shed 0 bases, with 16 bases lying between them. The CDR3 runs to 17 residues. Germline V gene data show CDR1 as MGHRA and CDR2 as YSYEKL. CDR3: CASSPYLLDNSNQPQHF. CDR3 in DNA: TGCGCCAGCAGCCCATATTTGCTCGACAATAGCAATCAGCCCCAGCATTTT.

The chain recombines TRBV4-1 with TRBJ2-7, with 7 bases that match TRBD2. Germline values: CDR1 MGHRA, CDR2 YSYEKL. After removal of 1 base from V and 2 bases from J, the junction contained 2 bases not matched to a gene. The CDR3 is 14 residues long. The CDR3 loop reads CASSQGGGTYEQYF. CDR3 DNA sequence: TGCGCCAGCAGCCAAGGGGGGGGAACCTACGAGCAGTACTTC.

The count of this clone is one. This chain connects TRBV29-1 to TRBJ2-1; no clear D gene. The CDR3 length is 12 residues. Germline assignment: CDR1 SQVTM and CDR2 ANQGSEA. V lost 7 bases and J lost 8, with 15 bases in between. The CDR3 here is CSATSGAYEQFF. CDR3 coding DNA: TGCAGCGCTACCTCGGGTGCGTATGAGCAGTTCTTC.

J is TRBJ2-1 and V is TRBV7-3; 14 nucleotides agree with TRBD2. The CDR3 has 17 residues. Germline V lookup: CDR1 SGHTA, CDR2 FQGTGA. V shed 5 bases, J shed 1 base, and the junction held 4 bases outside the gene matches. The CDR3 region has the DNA TGTGCCAGCAGCCCGACTAGCGGGGGGGGTTCCTACAATGAGCAGTTCTTC. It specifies CASSPTSGGGSYNEQFF.

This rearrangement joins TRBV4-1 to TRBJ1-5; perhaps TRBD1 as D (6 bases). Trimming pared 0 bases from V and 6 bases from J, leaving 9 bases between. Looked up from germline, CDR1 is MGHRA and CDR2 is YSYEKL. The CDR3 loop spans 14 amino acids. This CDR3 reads CASSQDTGPQPQHF. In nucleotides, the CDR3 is TGCGCCAGCAGCCAAGATACAGGGCCTCAGCCCCAGCATTTT.

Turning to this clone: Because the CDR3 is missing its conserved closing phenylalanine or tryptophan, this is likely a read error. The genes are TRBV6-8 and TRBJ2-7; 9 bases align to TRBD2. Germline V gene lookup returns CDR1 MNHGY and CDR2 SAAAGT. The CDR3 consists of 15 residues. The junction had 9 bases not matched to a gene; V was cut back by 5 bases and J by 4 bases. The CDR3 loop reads CASSLVAGVNYEQYL. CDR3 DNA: TGTGCCAGCAGTCTAGTAGCGGGGGTAAATTACGAGCAGTACCTC.

The DNA of the CDR3 is TGTGCCAGCAGCCAGCTAGCGGGGGGGCCCAATGAGCAGTTCTTC. This encodes CASSQLAGGPNEQFF. The rearrangement uses TRBV4-2 and TRBJ2-1, with 12 bases fitting TRBD2. Germline V gene data show CDR1 as LGHNA and CDR2 as YNFKEQ. The CDR3 runs 15 residues. J was trimmed by 6 bases and V by 3 bases; bases with no gene match: 3.

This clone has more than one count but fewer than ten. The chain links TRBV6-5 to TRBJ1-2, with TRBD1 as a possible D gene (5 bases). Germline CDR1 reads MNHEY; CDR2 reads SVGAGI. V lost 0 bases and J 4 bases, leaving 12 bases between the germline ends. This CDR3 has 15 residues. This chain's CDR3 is CASSYSMNRLYGYTF. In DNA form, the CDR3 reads TGTGCCAGCAGTTACTCGATGAACAGGCTCTATGGCTACACCTTC.

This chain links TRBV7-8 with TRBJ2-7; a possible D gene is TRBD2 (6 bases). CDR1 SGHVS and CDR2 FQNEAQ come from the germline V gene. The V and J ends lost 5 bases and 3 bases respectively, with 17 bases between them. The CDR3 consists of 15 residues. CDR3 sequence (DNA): TGTGCCAGCAGCCCTTCGGGGGATTCCGGCTACGAGCAGTACTTC. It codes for CASSPSGDSGYEQYF.

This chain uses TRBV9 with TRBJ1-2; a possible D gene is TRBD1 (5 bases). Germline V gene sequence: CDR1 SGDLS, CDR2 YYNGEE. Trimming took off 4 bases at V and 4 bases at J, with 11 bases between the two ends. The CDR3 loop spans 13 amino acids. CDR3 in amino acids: CASSPMGGYGYTF. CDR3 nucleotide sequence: TGTGCCAGCAGCCCCATGGGGGGCTATGGCTACACCTTC.

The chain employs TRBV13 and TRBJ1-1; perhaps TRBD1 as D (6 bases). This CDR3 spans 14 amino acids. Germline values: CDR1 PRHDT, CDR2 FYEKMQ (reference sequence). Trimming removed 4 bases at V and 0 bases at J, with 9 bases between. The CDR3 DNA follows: TGTGCCAGCAGCTCAGGGGCAGTGAACACTGAAGCTTTCTTT. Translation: CASSSGAVNTEAFF.

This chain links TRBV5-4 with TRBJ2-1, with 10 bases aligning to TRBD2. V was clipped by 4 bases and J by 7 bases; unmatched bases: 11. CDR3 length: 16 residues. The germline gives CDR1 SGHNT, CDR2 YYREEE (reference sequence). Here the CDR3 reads CASSLLYSGGRNEQFF. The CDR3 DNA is TGTGCCAGCAGCCTCTTATATAGCGGGGGGAGAAATGAGCAGTTCTTC. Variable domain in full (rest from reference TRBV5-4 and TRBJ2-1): ETGVTQSPTHLIKTRGQQVTLRCSSQSGHNTVSWYQQALGQGPQFIFQYYREEENGRGNFPPRFSGLQFPNYSSELNVNALELDDSALYLCASSLLYSGGRNEQFFGPGTRLTVL.

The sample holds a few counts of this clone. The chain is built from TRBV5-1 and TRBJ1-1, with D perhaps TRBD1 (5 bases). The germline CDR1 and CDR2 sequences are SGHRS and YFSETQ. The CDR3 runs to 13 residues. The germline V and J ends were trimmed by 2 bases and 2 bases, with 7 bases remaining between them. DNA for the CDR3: TGCGCCAGCAGCTTTCAGGGCAACACTGAAGCTTTCTTT. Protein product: CASSFQGNTEAFF.